This T cell receptor (beta chain) came from a study of blood T cell repertoires in COVID-19. Study-wide background: PBMCs, B-cell-depleted T cells, or T cells were the source of the cDNA or gDNA that made up the material.

In the study's own analysis: Reference gene primer amplification yielded estimated nucleated cell counts. Sequencing used immunoSEQ multiplex PCR; TCRdb keeps in-frame clones, though not all of them. Clone size and the V and J calls come from that table; the DNA yielded D and trimming. The sample shows around 160,000 clones, about 92% of them seen only once. This clone was picked up one time. Germline trimming cut 10 bases from V and 2 bases from J; bases unmatched to any gene: 5. The CDR3 loop spans 14 amino acids. The germline CDR1 and CDR2 sequences are LNHDA and SQIVND (reference sequence). J is TRBJ2-2 and V is TRBV19; the match to TRBD2 covers 9 bases. The receptor's source is a woman aged 55 to 70 with COVID-19, enrolled during active disease. Input material: peripheral blood. CDR3 sequence (DNA): TGTGCCACAAGCGGGGGGACTAACACCGGGGAGCTGTTTTTT. Translation: CATSGGTNTGELFF.